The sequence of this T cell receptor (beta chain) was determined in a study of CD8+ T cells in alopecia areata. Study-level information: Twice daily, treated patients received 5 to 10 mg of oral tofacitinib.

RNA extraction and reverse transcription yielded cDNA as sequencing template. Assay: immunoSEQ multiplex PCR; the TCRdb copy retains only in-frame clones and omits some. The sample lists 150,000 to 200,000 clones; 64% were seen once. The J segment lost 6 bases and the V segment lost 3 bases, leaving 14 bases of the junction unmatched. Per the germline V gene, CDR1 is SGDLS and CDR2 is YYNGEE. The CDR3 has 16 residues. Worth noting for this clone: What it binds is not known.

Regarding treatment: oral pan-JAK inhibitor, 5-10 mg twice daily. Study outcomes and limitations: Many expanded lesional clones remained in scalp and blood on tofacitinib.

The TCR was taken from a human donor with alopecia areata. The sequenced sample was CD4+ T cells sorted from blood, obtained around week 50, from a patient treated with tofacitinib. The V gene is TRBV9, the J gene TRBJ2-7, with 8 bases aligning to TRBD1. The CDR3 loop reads CASSATMSGGKPEQYF. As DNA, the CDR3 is TGTGCCAGCAGCGCCACGATGTCAGGGGGCAAACCCGAGCAGTACTTC.